Shown below are 23 T cell receptor beta chains from a single sample sequenced in a study of cytomegalovirus exposure and HLA in healthy donors. PCR involved 60 Vbeta and 13 Jbeta primers. Data came from immunoSEQ multiplex PCR; TCRdb stores just in-frame clones and leaves some out. The table lists more than 150,000 clones, over 75% of them singletons, with about 9.3% in the top ten. The source material was PBMCs. These receptors came from a man between 18 and 35 years old in good health and CMV-seropositive.

V and J are TRBV2 and TRBJ1-2; D not resolved. CDR1 is SNHLY and CDR2 is FYNNEI in the germline V gene. Trimming shortened V by 4 bases and J by 7 bases, and 10 bases separated the two germline ends. The length of the CDR3 is 12 residues. CDR3 in amino acids: CASSAGMGGYTF. For the CDR3, the DNA is TGTGCCAGCAGTGCGGGGATGGGTGGCTACACCTTC.

The chain is built from TRBV19 and TRBJ1-5, with no clear D. The CDR3 is 15 amino acids. Germline V gene sequence: CDR1 LNHDA, CDR2 SQIVND (reference sequence). V lost 1 base and J lost 0, with 7 bases in between. The CDR3 nucleotides are TGTGCCAGTAGTATAGTGTCAGATAGCAATCAGCCCCAGCATTTT. Protein sequence: CASSIVSDSNQPQHF.

The chain uses TRBV5-1 and TRBJ2-5, with 11 bases fitting TRBD1. Judging by the DNA end, TRBJ2-7 fits better; the J call may be wrong. The V gene's germline CDR1 is SGHRS and CDR2 YFSETQ. CDR3 length: 15 residues. The CDR3 nucleotides are TGCGCCAGCAGCCCCCGGGACAGGGGGACCTCCGAGCAGTACTTC. Translation: CASSPRDRGTSEQYF.

The gene calls are TRBV5-4 and TRBJ1-2; D perhaps matches TRBD1 (6 bases). Trimming left V 2 bases short and J 7 bases short, with 21 bases between. Looked up from germline, CDR1 is SGHNT and CDR2 is YYREEE (reference sequence). The CDR3 runs 16 residues. The CDR3 here is CASSFARQAYPLGYTF. CDR3 in DNA: TGTGCCAGCAGCTTCGCGAGACAGGCTTATCCCCTTGGCTACACCTTC.

The genes are TRBV2 and TRBJ1-1, with D possibly matching TRBD1 (5 bases). Trimming cost V 6 bases and J 0 bases, with 32 bases left between them. The CDR3 length is 21 residues. Germline values: CDR1 SNHLY, CDR2 FYNNEI. DNA for the CDR3: TGTGCCAGCAGGGGGCTCGGAAACTTGGGGGGGATAAACGAAATGAACACTGAAGCTTTCTTT. Its translation is CASRGLGNLGGINEMNTEAFF.

This chain links TRBV18 with TRBJ2-7; D is possibly TRBD1 (7 bases). CDR3 size: 17 residues. Trimming removed 3 bases at V and 0 bases at J, with 18 bases between. Germline loops: CDR1 KGHSH, CDR2 LQKENI. CDR3 DNA: TGTGCCAGCTCACCGTACGGTGGAGGGACAGTCTCCTACGAGCAGTACTTC. Translation: CASSPYGGGTVSYEQYF.

This clone was counted only a few times. The chain joins TRBV4-3 to TRBJ2-5; TRBD1 matches at 7 bases. V dropped 1 base and J dropped 0; count of bases not matched to a gene: 2. Per germline, CDR1 LGHNA and CDR2 YSLEER. This CDR3 has 15 residues. The CDR3 reads CASSQGQGDQETQYF. CDR3 DNA: TGCGCCAGCAGCCAAGGGCAGGGGGACCAAGAGACCCAGTACTTC.

CDR3 bases: TGCGCCAGCAGTACGACCGGGAGCTCCTACGAGCAGTACTTC. Protein product: CASSTTGSSYEQYF. V and J are TRBV10-1 and TRBJ2-7, with D possibly TRBD2 on 6 matching bases. V gave up 5 bases and J gave up 0 bases, with 11 bases separating them. Germline-derived CDR1 and CDR2 are WNHNN and SYGVQD (reference sequence). The CDR3 has 14 amino acids.

V and J are TRBV7-2 and TRBJ2-3; D perhaps matches TRBD2 (7 bases). The CDR3 is made up of 16 amino acids. V lost 6 bases and J 3 bases, leaving 19 bases between the germline ends. Germline CDR1 reads SGHTA; CDR2 reads FQGNSA. CDR3 residues: CASSGGAVVFTDTQYF. CDR3 DNA: TGTGCCAGCAGTGGGGGGGCAGTAGTGTTTACAGATACGCAGTATTTT.

The chain has TRBV5-6 and TRBJ2-7; 11 positions match TRBD2. The CDR3 consists of 16 residues. Trimming removed 4 bases from V and 0 bases from J; junction bases left unmatched: 6. CDR1 and CDR2 (germline): SGHDT, YYEEEE. CDR3 DNA sequence: TGTGCCAGCAGCATCCCTAGCGGGGGGAGCTCCTACGAGCAGTACTTC. Protein: CASSIPSGGSSYEQYF.

The rearrangement uses TRBV4-1 and TRBJ2-1, with 7 bases aligning to TRBD1. This CDR3 is built from 15 residues. Losses at the gene ends were 1 base for V and 8 bases for J; bases not matched to a gene: 8. Germline CDR1 is MGHRA and CDR2 is YSYEKL. The CDR3 spells CASSQGGGADHEQFF. The CDR3 region has the DNA TGCGCCAGCAGCCAAGGAGGGGGCGCGGACCATGAGCAGTTCTTC.

The chain has TRBV9 and TRBJ2-3, with 10 bases that match TRBD2. This CDR3 has 17 residues. The V segment lost 4 bases and the J segment 0 bases; nucleotides outside the gene matches: 8. From germline, CDR1 is SGDLS and CDR2 YYNGEE. The CDR3 nucleotides are TGTGCCAGCAGCCCCCGGACTAGCGGAATTAGCACAGATACGCAGTATTTT. As protein: CASSPRTSGISTDTQYF.

The rearrangement joins TRBV5-8 to TRBJ2-3, with D tentatively TRBD1 (6 bases). The germline V gene has CDR1 SGHTS and CDR2 YDEGEE. Trimming stripped 3 bases from V and 2 bases from J, with 13 bases between. This CDR3 contains 15 residues. CDR3 in amino acids: CASSWRQDPTDTQYF. The CDR3 DNA reads as TGTGCCAGCAGCTGGAGACAGGACCCCACAGATACGCAGTATTTT. Full variable domain (outside the CDR3, taken from reference TRBV5-8 and TRBJ2-3): EAGVTQSPTHLIKTRGQQATLRCSPISGHTSVYWYQQALGLGLQFLLWYDEGEERNRGNFPPRFSGRQFPNYSSELNVNALELEDSALYLCASSWRQDPTDTQYFGPGTRLTVL.

The V and J genes are TRBV30 and TRBJ1-1, with 10 bases identical to TRBD1. Germline V gives CDR1 GTSNPN, CDR2 SVGIG (reference sequence). J lost 9 bases, V lost 4 bases, and 8 bases had no gene match. The CDR3 runs 13 residues. The CDR3 here is CAWNPGQGIKAFF. CDR3 DNA: TGTGCCTGGAATCCGGGACAGGGGATAAAAGCTTTCTTT.

This sequence joins TRBV21-1 and TRBJ2-1; TRBD2 is taken as the D call from the table, unchecked against the DNA. TRBV21-1 corresponds to a pseudogene. The CDR3 is 15 amino acids. CDR3 in DNA: TGTGCCAGCAGCAAAGAGCGTTTAGGATACAATGAGCAGTTCTTC. This encodes CASSKERLGYNEQFF.

This chain links TRBV27 with TRBJ2-2, with 8 bases fitting TRBD1. This CDR3 contains 15 residues. J was trimmed by 5 bases and V by 5 bases; bases with no gene match: 7. Germline V gene lookup returns CDR1 MNHEY and CDR2 SMNVEV (reference sequence). The chain's CDR3 is CASSRRTGQTGELFF. Here the CDR3 DNA reads TGTGCCAGCAGTCGACGGACAGGGCAGACCGGGGAGCTGTTTTTT.

This chain uses TRBV11-2 with TRBJ1-6, with D unresolved. The CDR3 is made up of 15 amino acids. Trimming cost V 3 bases and J 7 bases, with 13 bases left between them. The germline gives CDR1 SGHAT, CDR2 FQNNGV. CDR3 sequence: CASSFWEGTNSPLHF. CDR3 sequence (DNA): TGTGCCAGCAGCTTTTGGGAGGGTACAAATTCACCCCTCCACTTT. The full variable domain, with the rest looked up from reference TRBV11-2 and TRBJ1-6, is EAGVAQSPRYKIIEKRQSVAFWCNPISGHATLYWYQQILGQGPKLLIQFQNNGVVDDSQLPKDRFSAERLKGVDSTLKIQPAKLEDSAVYLCASSFWEGTNSPLHFGNGTRLTVT.

The chain carries TRBV28 and TRBJ1-2; D gene unclear. The germline V gene has CDR1 MDHEN and CDR2 SYDVKM. This CDR3 is 15 amino acids long. Deletions cut 2 bases from V and 6 bases from J, with 16 bases between. The CDR3 DNA follows: TGTGCCAGCAGTTTAGTCGGGATGGAGGGCGATGGCTACACCTTC. It specifies CASSLVGMEGDGYTF.

The chain uses TRBV11-2 and TRBJ1-2, with 10 bases aligning to TRBD1. This CDR3 contains 14 residues. Germline CDR1 reads SGHAT; CDR2 reads FQNNGV. J was trimmed by 6 bases and V by 1 base; bases with no gene match: 2. Here the CDR3 reads CASSLGQGAHGYTF. DNA of the CDR3: TGTGCCAGCAGCTTAGGACAGGGGGCCCATGGCTACACCTTC.

CDR3 sequence (DNA): TGTGCCAGCAGCCAAGTGGAGGGCATTGGCTACACCTTC. Protein product: CASSQVEGIGYTF. V usage is TRBV4-2 and J usage is TRBJ1-2, with unresolved D. V lost 1 base, J lost 7 bases, and 10 bases lay in between. The CDR3 has 13 amino acids. Germline V lookup: CDR1 LGHNA, CDR2 YNFKEQ.

This chain joins TRBV5-8 and TRBJ1-1; 7 bases align to TRBD1. The V gene's germline CDR1 is SGHTS and CDR2 YDEGEE. CDR3 length: 18 residues. With 0 bases clipped from V and 1 base from J, the junction kept 12 bases outside the gene matches. As DNA, the CDR3 is TGTGCCAGCAGCTTGGTTGGGACAGCCCCTAGGCCGAACACTGAAGCTTTCTTT. As protein: CASSLVGTAPRPNTEAFF.

Only a few counts were recorded for this clone. The V and J genes are TRBV5-5 and TRBJ1-1, with D perhaps TRBD1 (5 bases). V was shortened by 3 bases and J by 1 base, with 13 bases between the two germline ends. Germline V lookup: CDR1 SGHKS, CDR2 YYEKEE (reference sequence). The CDR3 contains 15 residues. CDR3 protein: CASSSTVGGNTEAFF. CDR3 in DNA: TGTGCCAGCAGCTCGACCGTCGGGGGGAACACTGAAGCTTTCTTT.

The V call is TRBV5-1, the J call TRBJ2-5, with a tentative D call TRBD1 (5 bases). Trimming took 2 bases from V and 4 from J, leaving 9 bases between them. CDR3 length equals 13 residues. CDR1 and CDR2 (germline): SGHRS, YFSETQ. The DNA of the CDR3 is TGCGCCAGCAGCTTCAGGGTATCAGAGACCCAGTACTTC. This encodes CASSFRVSETQYF.